This TCR beta chain derives from a study of blood T cell repertoires in COVID-19 (dated by TCRdb to about 2020). As for the study more broadly: Samples covering the acute and convalescent phases of COVID-19 were provided by collaborators in the United States, Italy and Spain. The material from the prospective study consisted of cDNA or gDNA derived from T cells, B-cell-depleted T cells, or PBMCs. Subjects who had been exposed to COVID-19, were actively infected with it, or had recovered from it provided the deeply sampled blood TCRbeta repertoires that made up the dataset. The repertoires were made available in a free public database intended to serve as a resource for research on the immune response to SARS-CoV-2. The samples were drawn from the first 160 participants of the ongoing ImmuneRACE study and from 950 to 1,500 subjects provided by 6 global collaborators. Nearly every sample came with metadata listing a de-identified subject ID, COVID-19 status, age in years and sex. Where available, HLA class I and class II types were obtained from metadata supplied by the sample provider rather than from assay-based typing.

Participants in the prospective study were aged roughly 18 to 89 years, lived in over 20 United States geographic areas, and enrolled through a virtual design. To assign participants to cohorts, the prospective study relied on clinical history that participants themselves reported in a screening survey and a study questionnaire. Recovered participants in ImmuneRACE Cohort 3 were defined by two consecutive negative NP/OP PCR tests, clearance by a healthcare professional, or resolution of symptoms. In the prospective study, mobile phlebotomists collected whole blood, serum and a nasopharyngeal or oropharyngeal swab from each participant. Participants in the prospective study had the option to provide additional blood draws and questionnaires over a roughly 2-month period. Prospective study blood samples were shipped either frozen or at room temperature before DNA extraction. The CDR3 runs 13 residues from the cysteine to the phenylalanine. Here the CDR3 DNA is all that survives: 39 bases in frame from base 1. From a lookup of the germline V gene, CDR1 and CDR2 are SGHAT and FQNNGV. V and J lose 5 bases and 0 bases, and a span of 7 bases separates them.

Broader findings and caveats from the paper: The quantity of clinical and demographic metadata differed by source and by participant and was supplied without curation.

As regards this clone: Its antigen is still unknown. Qualities for individual bases were not recorded, and no much larger clone is one base off.

The immunoSEQ Assay, a bias-controlled multiplex PCR, was used to amplify TCRbeta CDR3 regions from genomic DNA. Concerning the study's data processing: Nucleated cell counts per sample were estimated from amplification of reference gene primers within the assay. To quantify the absolute abundance of each unique TCRbeta CDR3 rearrangement, sequence reads were collapsed and filtered. For each sample, productive Simpson clonality was calculated as the square root of Simpson's diversity index over productive rearrangements. Not all clones reach the TCRdb copy of this immuneACCESS table, which keeps in-frame sequences only. Checked studies attribute under half of the gap to unresolved V genes and leave the rest unexplained. V, J and clone size are taken as reported in that table, and D and trimming were inferred from the DNA itself. In this sample the table shows 140,000 to 150,000 clones, over 70% of which occur a single time. The ten largest clones take up approximately 11% of the sample.

The origin of this receptor is a man in his fifties or sixties who had recovered from COVID-19. Recombination linked TRBV11-2 to TRBJ1-1, with the D gene uncertain. Sequencing was done on a sample of PBMCs or T cells enriched from blood (not recorded which). CDR3 reads: CASSLVMNTEAFF. At the DNA level, the sequence is TGTGCCAGCAGCCTCGTTATGAACACTGAAGCTTTCTTT.